Here is one T cell receptor beta chain with its context. Its antigen is currently unknown. This entry belongs to a study of blood T cells in healthy people across ages. In the study overall: About one barcoded beta molecule per two T cells came from capture by template switching.

Each donor gave approximately 9.7 milliliters of peripheral blood. Together with a sample-barcoded 5' primer, a J-beta primer mix was included in a second PCR lasting roughly 6 to 12 cycles. Each cDNA molecule carried a tag from a template-switch adaptor that contained 12 random nucleotides. TCRdb re-derived calls from the 5' RACE reads in MiXCR, one entry per CDR3 protein. The sample consists of over a million distinct CDR3 sequences, roughly 45% of them appearing once. Study observations and caveats: Long-lived and aged donors differed, with more naive CD4+ cells and higher diversity in the long-lived.

Unmatched junction bases numbered 9, after V lost 5 bases and J lost 11 bases. CDR1 and CDR2 (germline): MNHEY, SVGAGI. The CDR3 runs to 14 residues. The sequencing input was blood. The rearrangement joins TRBV6-5 to TRBJ2-5; 12 positions match TRBD2. This TCR came from a woman aged 18-30 years in good health. The CDR3 loop is CASSRTSGAGEQYF. In DNA form, the CDR3 reads TGTGCCAGCAGTAGGACTAGCGGGGCCGGTGAGCAGTACTTC.